Given below is one T cell receptor beta chain in context. The Seattle site enrolled patients during active infection and followed them longitudinally. In the study's own analysis: Reference gene primer amplification gave nucleated cell count estimates. Profiled with immunoSEQ multiplex PCR; TCRdb holds only in-frame clones, not every one. The V and J calls and clone size come from that table; D and trimming were worked out from the DNA. The sample lists 160,000 or so clones; 80% to 90% were seen once. V gave up 5 bases and J gave up 8 bases; unmatched junction bases: 9. Per germline, CDR1 LNHDA and CDR2 SQIVND (reference sequence). There are 15 residues in the CDR3. The data stem from a study of blood T cell repertoires in COVID-19. For the study at large: Acute and convalescent COVID-19 samples came from the United States, Italy and Spain. From T cells, B-cell-depleted T cells, or PBMCs came the material, which was cDNA or gDNA.

Sequencing was performed on peripheral blood. This TCR came from a woman aged 50 to 60 with COVID-19, enrolled during active disease. The genes are TRBV19 and TRBJ2-1; 10 nucleotides agree with TRBD1. CDR3 amino acids: CASSGRDRGMDEQFF. The CDR3 DNA reads TGTGCCAGTAGTGGCCGGGACAGGGGAATGGATGAGCAGTTCTTC.